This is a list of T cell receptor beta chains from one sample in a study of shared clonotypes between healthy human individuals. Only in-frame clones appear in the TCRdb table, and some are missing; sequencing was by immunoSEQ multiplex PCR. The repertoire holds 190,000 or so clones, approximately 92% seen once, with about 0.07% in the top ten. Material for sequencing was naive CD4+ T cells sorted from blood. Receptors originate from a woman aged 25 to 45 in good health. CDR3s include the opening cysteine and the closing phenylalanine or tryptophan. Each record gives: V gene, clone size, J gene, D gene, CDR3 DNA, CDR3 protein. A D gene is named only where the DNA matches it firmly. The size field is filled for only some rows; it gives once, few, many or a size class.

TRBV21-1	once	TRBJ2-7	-	TGTGCCAGCAGCAGCCGGGACAGGAACTCCTACGAGCAGTACTTC	CASSSRDRNSYEQYF
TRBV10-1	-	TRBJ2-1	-	TGCGCCAGCGGTCGGGTACCCGGTGAGCAGTTCTTC	CASGRVPGEQFF
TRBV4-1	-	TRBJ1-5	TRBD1	TGCGCCAGCAGCTACGACAGGGGATCTCAGCCCCAGCATTTT	CASSYDRGSQPQHF
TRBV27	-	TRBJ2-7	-	TGTGCCAGCAGTCTTGACGGACCTTACGAGCAGTACTTC	CASSLDGPYEQYF
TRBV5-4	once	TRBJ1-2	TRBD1	TGTGCCAGCAGGCGGACAGGAACTAACTATGGCTACACCTTC	CASRRTGTNYGYTF
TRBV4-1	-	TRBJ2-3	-	TGCGCCAGCAGCCAAGATCACCTCAGGACTTTGGCGGATACGCAGTATTTT	CASSQDHLRTLADTQYF
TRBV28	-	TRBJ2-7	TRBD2	TGTGCCACGCGGGGACTAGCGGGAGATCTCTACGAGCAGTACTTC	CATRGLAGDLYEQYF
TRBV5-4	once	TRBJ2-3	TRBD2	TGTGCCAGCAGCTTGGCCGGGGGGAGCGGGAGCACAGATACGCAGTATTTT	CASSLAGGSGSTDTQYF
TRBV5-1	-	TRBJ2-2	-	TGCGCCAGCTCCTTTACCGGGCCGGACGCGAACACCGGGGAGCTGTTTTTT	CASSFTGPDANTGELFF
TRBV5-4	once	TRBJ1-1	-	TGTGCCAGCAGCTTGAGAGTGAACACTGAAGCTTTCTTT	CASSLRVNTEAFF
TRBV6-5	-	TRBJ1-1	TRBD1	TGTGCCAGCAGTCCTCGACAGGGAAGGACTGAAGCTTTCTTT	CASSPRQGRTEAFF
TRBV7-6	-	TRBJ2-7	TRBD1	TGTGCCAGCAGCTTAGCCGGGACAGGGGGCTACGAGCAGTACTTC	CASSLAGTGGYEQYF
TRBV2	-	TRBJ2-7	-	TGTGCCAGCAGTGAAATGGACGAGCAGTACTTC	CASSEMDEQYF
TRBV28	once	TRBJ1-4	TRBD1	TGTGCCAGCAGTTTAGGGGGGGGGACAGGGTACGAAAAACTGTTTTTT	CASSLGGGTGYEKLFF
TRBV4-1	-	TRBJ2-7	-	TGCGCCAGCAGCCAAGTACAGAAGTACGAGCAGTACTTC	CASSQVQKYEQYF
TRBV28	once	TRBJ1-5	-	TGTGCCAGCAGTTTGTTTATCCTCGGGAGCAATCAGCCCCAGCATTTT	CASSLFILGSNQPQHF
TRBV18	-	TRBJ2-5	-	TGTGCCAGCTCACCGTTCGGGGGCGATGAGACCCAGTACTTC	CASSPFGGDETQYF
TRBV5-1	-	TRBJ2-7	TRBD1	TGCGCCAGCAGCCCCCGACAGGGTCAAAACGAGCAGTACTTC	CASSPRQGQNEQYF
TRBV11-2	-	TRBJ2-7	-	TGTGCCAGCAGCTTAGCGGCTAGCGCTCCAAACTACGAGCAGTACTTC	CASSLAASAPNYEQYF
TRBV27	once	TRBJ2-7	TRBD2	TGTGCCAGCAGTTCTGCGGGAGGGAGCTCCTACGAGCAGTACTTC	CASSSAGGSSYEQYF
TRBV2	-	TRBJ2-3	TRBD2	TGTGCCAACCGCATGGCTAGCGGGAGACGTGATACGCAGTATTTT	CANRMASGRRDTQYF
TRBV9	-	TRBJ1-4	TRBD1	TGTGCCAGCAGCAAAGGGACAGCGGCAACTAATGAAAAACTGTTTTTT	CASSKGTAATNEKLFF
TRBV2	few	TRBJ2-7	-	TGTGCCAGCACCCCACGACAGGGGACTAGGGAGCAGTACTTC	CASTPRQGTREQYF
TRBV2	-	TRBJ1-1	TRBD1	TGTGCCAGCACGAGGGACAGCAACACTGAAGCTTTCTTT	CASTRDSNTEAFF
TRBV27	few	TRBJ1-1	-	TGTGCCAGCAGTTCCTGGTTGGGGGTGGGCACTGAAGCTTTCTTT	CASSSWLGVGTEAFF
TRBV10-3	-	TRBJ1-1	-	TGTGCCATCAGTGAGTCGGGTACTGAAGCTTTCTTT	CAISESGTEAFF
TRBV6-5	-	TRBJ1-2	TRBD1	TGTGCCAGCAGTACGGGGGACAGGGGGAGTTACACCTTC	CASSTGDRGSYTF
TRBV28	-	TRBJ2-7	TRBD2	TGTGCCAGCAGTTGGGGACTAGCGGGAGGCAACGAGCAGTACTTC	CASSWGLAGGNEQYF